The entry below describes one T cell receptor beta chain. Sequenced by immunoSEQ multiplex PCR; TCRdb stores in-frame clones only, minus some. This table has about 44,000 clones, about 89% appearing once. V lost 7 bases, J lost 8 bases, and 11 bases lay in between. The CDR3 extends over 12 amino acids. Germline V gives CDR1 MNHEY, CDR2 SVGAGI. This sample is part of a study of control samples from healthy donors and cancer patients. The source material was PBMCs. The chain is built from TRBV6-5 and TRBJ1-4; D not resolved. The receptor comes from a woman in her sixties or seventies with lung cancer. CDR3 coding DNA: TGTGCCAGCAACAAACTGCAAGAAAAACTGTTTTTT. Protein: CASNKLQEKLFF.